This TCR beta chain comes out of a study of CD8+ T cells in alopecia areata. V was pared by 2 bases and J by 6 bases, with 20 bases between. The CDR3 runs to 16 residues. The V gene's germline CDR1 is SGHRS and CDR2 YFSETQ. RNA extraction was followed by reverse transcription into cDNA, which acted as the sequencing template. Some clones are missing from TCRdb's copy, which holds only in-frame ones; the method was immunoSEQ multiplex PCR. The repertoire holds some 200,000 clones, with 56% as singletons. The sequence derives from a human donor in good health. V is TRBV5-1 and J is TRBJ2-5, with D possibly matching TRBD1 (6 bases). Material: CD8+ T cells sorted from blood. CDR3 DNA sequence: TGCGCCAGCAGCTTCCCACGGGACACCAGGACACAGACCCAGTACTTC. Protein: CASSFPRDTRTQTQYF.